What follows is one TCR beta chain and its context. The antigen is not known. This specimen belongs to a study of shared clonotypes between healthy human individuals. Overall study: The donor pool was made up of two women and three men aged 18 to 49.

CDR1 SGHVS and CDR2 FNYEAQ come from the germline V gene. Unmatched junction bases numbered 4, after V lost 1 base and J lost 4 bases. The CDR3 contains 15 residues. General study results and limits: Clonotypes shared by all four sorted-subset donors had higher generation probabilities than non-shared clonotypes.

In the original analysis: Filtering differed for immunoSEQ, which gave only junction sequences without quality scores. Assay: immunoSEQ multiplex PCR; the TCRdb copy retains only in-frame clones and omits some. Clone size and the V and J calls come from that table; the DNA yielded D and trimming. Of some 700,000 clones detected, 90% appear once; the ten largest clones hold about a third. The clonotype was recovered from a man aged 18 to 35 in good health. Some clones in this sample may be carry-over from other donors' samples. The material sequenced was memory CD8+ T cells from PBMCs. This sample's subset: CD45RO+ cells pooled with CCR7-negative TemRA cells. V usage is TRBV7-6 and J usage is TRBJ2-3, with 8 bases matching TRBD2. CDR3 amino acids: CASSLEAGVADTQYF. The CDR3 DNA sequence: TGTGCCAGCAGCTTAGAAGCGGGAGTGGCAGATACGCAGTATTTT.